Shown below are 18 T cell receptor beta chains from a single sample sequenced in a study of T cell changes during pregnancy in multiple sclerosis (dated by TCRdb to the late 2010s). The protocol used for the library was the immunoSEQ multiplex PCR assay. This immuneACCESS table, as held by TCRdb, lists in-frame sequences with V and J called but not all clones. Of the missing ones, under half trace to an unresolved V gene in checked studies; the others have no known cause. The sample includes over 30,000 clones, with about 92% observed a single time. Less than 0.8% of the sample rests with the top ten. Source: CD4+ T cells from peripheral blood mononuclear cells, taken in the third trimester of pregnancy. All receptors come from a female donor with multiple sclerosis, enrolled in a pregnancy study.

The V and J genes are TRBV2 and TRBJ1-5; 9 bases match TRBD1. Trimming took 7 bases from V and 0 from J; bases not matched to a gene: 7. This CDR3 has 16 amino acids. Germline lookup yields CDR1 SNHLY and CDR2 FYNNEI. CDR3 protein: CASIRDRAYSNQPQHF. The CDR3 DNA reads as TGTGCCAGCATTCGGGACAGGGCTTATAGCAATCAGCCCCAGCATTTT.

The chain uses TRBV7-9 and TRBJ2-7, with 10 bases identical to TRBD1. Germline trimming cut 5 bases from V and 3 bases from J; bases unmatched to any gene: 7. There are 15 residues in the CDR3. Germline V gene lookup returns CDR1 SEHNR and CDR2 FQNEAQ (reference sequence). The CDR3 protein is CASSLGQGKSYEQYF. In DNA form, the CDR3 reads TGTGCCAGCAGCCTGGGACAGGGGAAGAGCTACGAGCAGTACTTC.

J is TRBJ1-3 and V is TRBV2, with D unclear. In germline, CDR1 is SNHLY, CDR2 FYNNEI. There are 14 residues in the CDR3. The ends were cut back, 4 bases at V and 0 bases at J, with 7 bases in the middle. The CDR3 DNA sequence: TGTGCCAGCAGTGTTGCAGGCTCTGGAAACACCATATATTTT. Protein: CASSVAGSGNTIYF.

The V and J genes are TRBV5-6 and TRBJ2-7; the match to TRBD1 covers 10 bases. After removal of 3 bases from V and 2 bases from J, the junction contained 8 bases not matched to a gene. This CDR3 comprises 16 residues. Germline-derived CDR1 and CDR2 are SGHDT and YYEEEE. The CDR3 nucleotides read TGTGCCAGCAGCTGGACCCCGGGACAGGGGACCTACGAGCAGTACTTC. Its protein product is CASSWTPGQGTYEQYF.

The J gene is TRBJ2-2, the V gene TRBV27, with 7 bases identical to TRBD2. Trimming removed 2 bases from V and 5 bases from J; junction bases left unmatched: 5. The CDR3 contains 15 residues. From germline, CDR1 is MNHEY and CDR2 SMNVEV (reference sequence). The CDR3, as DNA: TGTGCCAGCAGTTTAGGCGGGAGTGTTACCGGGGAGCTGTTTTTT. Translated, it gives CASSLGGSVTGELFF.

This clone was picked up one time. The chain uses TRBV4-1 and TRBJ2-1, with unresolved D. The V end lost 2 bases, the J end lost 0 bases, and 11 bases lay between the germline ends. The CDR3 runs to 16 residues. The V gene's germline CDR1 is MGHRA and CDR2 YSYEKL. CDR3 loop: CASSQLDIISYNEQFF. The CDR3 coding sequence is TGCGCCAGCAGCCAACTTGACATAATCTCCTACAATGAGCAGTTCTTC.

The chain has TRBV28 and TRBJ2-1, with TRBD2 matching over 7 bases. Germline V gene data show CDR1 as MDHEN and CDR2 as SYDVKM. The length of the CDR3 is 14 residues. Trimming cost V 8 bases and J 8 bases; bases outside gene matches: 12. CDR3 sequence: CASRRGGRWDEQFF. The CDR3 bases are TGTGCCAGCCGGCGGGGCGGGAGATGGGATGAGCAGTTCTTC.

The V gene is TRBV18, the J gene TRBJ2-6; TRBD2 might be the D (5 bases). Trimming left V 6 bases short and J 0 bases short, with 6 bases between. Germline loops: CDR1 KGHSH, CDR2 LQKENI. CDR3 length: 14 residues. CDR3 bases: TGTGCCAGCTCCCGGGACTCTGGGGCCAACGTCCTGACTTTC. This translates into CASSRDSGANVLTF.

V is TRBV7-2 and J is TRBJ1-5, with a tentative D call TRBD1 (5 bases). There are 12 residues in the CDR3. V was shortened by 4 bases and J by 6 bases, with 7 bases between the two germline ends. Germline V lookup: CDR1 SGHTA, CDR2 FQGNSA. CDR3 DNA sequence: TGTGCCAGCAGCTCGCAGGGTCAGCCCCAGCATTTT. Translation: CASSSQGQPQHF.

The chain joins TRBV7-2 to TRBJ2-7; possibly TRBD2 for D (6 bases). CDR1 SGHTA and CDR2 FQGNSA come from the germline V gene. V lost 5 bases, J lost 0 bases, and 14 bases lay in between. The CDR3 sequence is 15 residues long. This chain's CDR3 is CASSETGSLSYEQYF. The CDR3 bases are TGTGCCAGCAGCGAAACCGGGAGCCTCTCCTACGAGCAGTACTTC.

CDR3 region: CASIPGGSTDTQYF. As DNA, the CDR3 is TGTGCCAGCATTCCAGGGGGTAGCACAGATACGCAGTATTTT. The chain is built from TRBV6-1 and TRBJ2-3, with 7 positions matching TRBD1. J lost 0 bases, V lost 7 bases, and 4 bases had no gene match. CDR1 is MNHNS, CDR2 SASEGT, per germline. The CDR3 extends over 14 amino acids.

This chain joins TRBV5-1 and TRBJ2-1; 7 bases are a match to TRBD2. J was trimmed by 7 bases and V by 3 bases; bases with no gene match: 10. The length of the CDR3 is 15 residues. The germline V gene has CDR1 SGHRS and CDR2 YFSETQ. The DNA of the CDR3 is TGCGCCAGCAGCTGGGAGGGCGGAGAATGGAATGAGCAGTTCTTC. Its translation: CASSWEGGEWNEQFF.

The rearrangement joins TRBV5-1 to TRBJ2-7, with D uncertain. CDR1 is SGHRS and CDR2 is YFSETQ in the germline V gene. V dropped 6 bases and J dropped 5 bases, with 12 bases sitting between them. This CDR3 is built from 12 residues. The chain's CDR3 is CASTSFADEQYF. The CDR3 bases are TGCGCCAGCACCTCCTTTGCGGACGAGCAGTACTTC.

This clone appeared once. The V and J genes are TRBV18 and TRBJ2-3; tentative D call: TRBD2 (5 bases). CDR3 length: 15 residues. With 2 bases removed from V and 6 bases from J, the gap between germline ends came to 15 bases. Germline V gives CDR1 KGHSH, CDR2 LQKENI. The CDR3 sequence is CASSPSSLAPDTQYF. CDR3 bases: TGTGCCAGCTCACCAAGCTCGCTAGCCCCGGATACGCAGTATTTT. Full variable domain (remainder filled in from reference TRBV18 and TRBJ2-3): NAGVMQNPRHLVRRRGQEARLRCSPMKGHSHVYWYRQLPEEGLKFMVYLQKENIIDESGMPKERFSAEFPKEGPSILRIQQVVRGDSAAYFCASSPSSLAPDTQYFGPGTRLTVL.

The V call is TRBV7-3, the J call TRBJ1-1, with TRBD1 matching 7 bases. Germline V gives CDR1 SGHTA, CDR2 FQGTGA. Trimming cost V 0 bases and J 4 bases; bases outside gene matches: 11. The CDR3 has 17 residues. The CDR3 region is CASSLTRPTGLGTEAFF. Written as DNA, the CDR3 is TGTGCCAGCAGCTTAACTCGACCGACAGGGCTTGGCACTGAAGCTTTCTTT.

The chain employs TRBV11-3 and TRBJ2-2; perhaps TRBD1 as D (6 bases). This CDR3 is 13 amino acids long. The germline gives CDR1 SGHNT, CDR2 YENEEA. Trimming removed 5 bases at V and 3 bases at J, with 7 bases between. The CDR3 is CASSPGDTGELFF. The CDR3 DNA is TGTGCCAGCAGCCCAGGGGACACCGGGGAGCTGTTTTTT.

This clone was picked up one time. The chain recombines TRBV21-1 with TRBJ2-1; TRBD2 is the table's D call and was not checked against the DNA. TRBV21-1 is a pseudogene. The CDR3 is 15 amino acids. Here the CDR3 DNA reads TGTGCCAGCAGCAATTCACTACTCTGGGACAATGAGCAGTTCTTC. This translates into CASSNSLLWDNEQFF.

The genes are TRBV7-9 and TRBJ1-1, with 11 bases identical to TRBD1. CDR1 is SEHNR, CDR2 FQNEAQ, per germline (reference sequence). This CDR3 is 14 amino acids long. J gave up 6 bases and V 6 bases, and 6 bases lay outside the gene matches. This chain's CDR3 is CASSWDRGTAEAFF. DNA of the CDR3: TGTGCCAGCAGTTGGGACAGGGGGACTGCTGAAGCTTTCTTT.